The 28 T cell receptor beta chains given below trace back to one sample, sequenced in a study of cytomegalovirus exposure and HLA in healthy donors. PCR involved 60 Vbeta and 13 Jbeta primers. Here immunoSEQ multiplex PCR was the method, and the copy in TCRdb shows in-frame clones only, minus some. The sample holds roughly 150,000 clones; approximately 81% are singletons and the top ten take under 1.1%. The source material was PBMCs. These receptors were taken from a man aged 25-45 years in good health and CMV-seronegative.

The chain couples TRBV12-5 to TRBJ2-3; 7 bases map to TRBD2. Germline V gene data show CDR1 as LGHNT and CDR2 as FRNRAP. CDR3 length: 19 amino acids. V dropped 2 bases and J dropped 2; count of bases not matched to a gene: 16. Written as DNA, the CDR3 is TGTGCTAGTGGTTTGAGCGGGACCCACTTCGACGCGGTCACAGATACGCAGTATTTT. It specifies CASGLSGTHFDAVTDTQYF.

The chain combines TRBV6-5 with TRBJ2-7; D gene uncertain. The CDR3 is 10 residues long. Germline loops: CDR1 MNHEY, CDR2 SVGAGI. V dropped 5 bases and J dropped 9 bases, with 8 bases sitting between them. DNA of the CDR3: TGTGCCAGCAGTGAAGAGGTGCAGTACTTC. Translated: CASSEEVQYF.

The chain carries TRBV6-5 and TRBJ2-5; no clear D gene. Germline V gives CDR1 MNHEY, CDR2 SVGAGI. The CDR3 consists of 13 residues. Trimming took 2 bases from V and 4 from J, leaving 8 bases between them. The CDR3 DNA reads TGTGCCAGCAGTTACCAGGTGGGAGAGACCCAGTACTTC. This codes for CASSYQVGETQYF.

This rearrangement joins TRBV5-4 to TRBJ1-1; 8 bases are a match to TRBD1. This CDR3 comprises 16 residues. The V gene's germline CDR1 is SGHNT and CDR2 YYREEE (reference sequence). V dropped 4 bases and J dropped 3; count of bases not matched to a gene: 11. In DNA, the CDR3 is TGTGCCAGCAGCCCGAGACAGGGGCGAGGGGACACTGAAGCTTTCTTT. It specifies CASSPRQGRGDTEAFF.

A few counts support this clone. The chain is built from TRBV7-3 and TRBJ2-1, with no clear D. The CDR3 length is 13 residues. Trimming cost V 0 bases and J 4 bases, with 4 bases left between them. Looked up from germline, CDR1 is SGHTA and CDR2 is FQGTGA. The CDR3 DNA is TGTGCCAGCAGCTTAACAGCTTACAATGAGCAGTTCTTC. Its protein product is CASSLTAYNEQFF. The full variable domain, in which reference TRBV7-3 and TRBJ2-1 provide the parts outside the CDR3, is GAGVSQTPSNKVTEKGKYVELRCDPISGHTALYWYRQSLGQGPEFLIYFQGTGAADDSGLPNDRFFAVRPEGSVSTLKIQRTERGDSAVYLCASSLTAYNEQFFGPGTRLTVL.

As DNA, the CDR3 is TGTGCCAGCAGTGAATTACAGGTCCGGACAGATACGCAGTATTTT. Amino acid sequence: CASSELQVRTDTQYF. This chain joins TRBV6-1 and TRBJ2-3; D perhaps matches TRBD1 (5 bases). The CDR3 extends over 15 amino acids. Trimming cost V 2 bases and J 3 bases, with 12 bases left between them. Germline V gene lookup returns CDR1 MNHNS and CDR2 SASEGT.

This clone was seen a handful of times. The chain couples TRBV6-5 to TRBJ1-3, with D possibly matching TRBD1 (5 bases). This CDR3 is 15 amino acids long. CDR1 and CDR2 from the germline V gene are MNHEY and SVGAGI. The V end was cut by 4 bases, the J end by 0 bases, with 10 bases between. CDR3 region: CASSWGGASGNTIYF. DNA of the CDR3: TGTGCCAGCAGTTGGGGCGGAGCCTCTGGAAACACCATATATTTT.

CDR3 nucleotides: TGTGCCAGCCGGGACAGGGGGATGGCAGATACGCAGTATTTT. Its protein is CASRDRGMADTQYF. The chain couples TRBV25-1 to TRBJ2-3; 11 bases are a match to TRBD1. Germline V gives CDR1 MGHDK, CDR2 SYGVNS. The CDR3 sequence is 14 residues long. With V trimmed by 8 bases and J by 4 bases, 5 bases remained unmatched.

The chain recombines TRBV7-9 with TRBJ2-1, with D maybe TRBD1 (5 bases). Trimming took off 5 bases at V and 4 bases at J, with 18 bases between the two ends. In germline, CDR1 is SEHNR, CDR2 FQNEAQ (reference sequence). This CDR3 has 16 amino acids. CDR3 sequence reads: CASSPPGNLIYNEQFF. CDR3 DNA: TGTGCCAGCAGCCCTCCAGGGAACCTTATATACAATGAGCAGTTCTTC.

Here the CDR3 DNA reads TGTGCCAGCAGTGTGGGACAGGGGGCGGGAGATACGCAGTATTTT. Translating it yields CASSVGQGAGDTQYF. The rearrangement uses TRBV6-1 and TRBJ2-3, with TRBD1 matching over 12 bases. The V segment lost 4 bases and the J segment 5 bases; nucleotides outside the gene matches: 4. The CDR3 is 15 residues long. Germline V gene sequence: CDR1 MNHNS, CDR2 SASEGT.

This clone was counted a single time. The chain couples TRBV28 to TRBJ2-7, with D maybe TRBD2 (7 bases). Germline V gene data show CDR1 as MDHEN and CDR2 as SYDVKM. V was clipped by 3 bases and J by 3 bases, with 12 bases between them. The CDR3 is 14 amino acids. This CDR3 reads CASSFSGGIYEQYF. In DNA form, the CDR3 reads TGTGCCAGCAGTTTTTCGGGGGGCATCTACGAGCAGTACTTC.

A note on this clone: Different DNA sequences within this sample yield the same CDR3. The rearrangement uses TRBV4-2 and TRBJ2-7, with D possibly matching TRBD2 (5 bases). The CDR3 covers 12 residues. V was clipped by 0 bases and J by 7 bases, with 7 bases between them. Germline assignment: CDR1 LGHNA and CDR2 YNFKEQ. As DNA, the CDR3 is TGTGCCAGCAGCCAAGATAGGAGGGAGCAGTACTTC. Its protein product is CASSQDRREQYF.

As to this clone: Other DNA sequences within the sample encode an identical CDR3. The CDR3 DNA sequence: TGTGCCAGCAGCCTCAGGACAGGTTTAAACACTGAAGCTTTCTTT. It is translated as CASSLRTGLNTEAFF. V and J are TRBV14 and TRBJ1-1; the match to TRBD1 covers 7 bases. The trim removed 4 bases at V and 2 bases at J, leaving 7 bases unmatched. The CDR3 covers 15 residues. Germline V gene lookup returns CDR1 SGHDN and CDR2 FVKESK.

Here the CDR3 reads CASSLGTGLVGTEAFF. Written as DNA, the CDR3 is TGTGCCAGCAGTCTTGGGACAGGGTTAGTAGGCACTGAAGCTTTCTTT. This chain uses TRBV27 with TRBJ1-1; 9 bases align to TRBD1. The CDR3 loop spans 16 amino acids. The V gene's germline CDR1 is MNHEY and CDR2 SMNVEV (reference sequence). The V and J ends lost 5 bases and 4 bases, in that order; junction bases with no gene match: 11.

The chain uses TRBV6-5 and TRBJ1-2; 8 bases agree with TRBD1. CDR3 length: 15 residues. Unmatched junction bases numbered 5, after V lost 4 bases and J lost 1 base. Per germline, CDR1 MNHEY and CDR2 SVGAGI. DNA for the CDR3: TGTGCCAGCAGTTCCCGGACAGGGAGTAACTATGGCTACACCTTC. Amino acids: CASSSRTGSNYGYTF.

The CDR3 spells CASSPETGGSGQFF. As DNA, the CDR3 is TGTGCCAGCAGCCCGGAGACAGGGGGGTCTGGGCAGTTCTTC. The J gene is TRBJ2-1, the V gene TRBV5-4; 9 nucleotides align to TRBD1. The germline V gene encodes CDR1 SGHNT and CDR2 YYREEE (reference sequence). With 4 bases clipped from V and 12 bases from J, the junction kept 11 bases outside the gene matches. This CDR3 is built from 14 residues.

This chain uses TRBV5-6 with TRBJ1-1; 7 bases fit TRBD1. This CDR3 spans 14 amino acids. Per the germline V gene, CDR1 is SGHDT and CDR2 is YYEEEE. V was clipped by 2 bases and J by 5 bases; unmatched bases: 6. The CDR3 loop is CASSFPRGKTEAFF. The CDR3 nucleotides read TGTGCCAGCAGCTTTCCCAGGGGGAAGACTGAAGCTTTCTTT.

V gene TRBV30 combines with J gene TRBJ2-7, with D possibly matching TRBD1 (5 bases). The ends were cut back, 4 bases at V and 0 bases at J, with 7 bases in the middle. The CDR3 length is 12 residues. Per germline, CDR1 GTSNPN and CDR2 SVGIG (reference sequence). CDR3 nucleotides: TGTGCCTGGAACCAGGGCTCCTACGAGCAGTACTTC. Translation gives CAWNQGSYEQYF.

The CDR3 spells CASSSTQGGTEAFF. The CDR3 nucleotides read TGCGCCAGCAGCTCGACTCAGGGGGGAACTGAAGCTTTCTTT. The chain has TRBV5-1 and TRBJ1-1; 7 bases fit TRBD1. CDR1 and CDR2 from the germline V gene are SGHRS and YFSETQ. Trimming at V came to 3 bases and at J to 5 bases, leaving 7 bases not matched to a gene. The CDR3 is 14 residues long. Together with reference TRBV5-1 and TRBJ1-1, the CDR3 gives the full variable domain: KAGVTQTPRYLIKTRGQQVTLSCSPISGHRSVSWYQQTPGQGLQFLFEYFSETQRNKGNFPGRFSGRQFSNSRSEMNVSTLELGDSALYLCASSSTQGGTEAFFGQGTRLTVV.

The rearrangement links TRBV7-3 to TRBJ2-5; 11 nucleotides match TRBD2. V was clipped by 5 bases and J by 3 bases; unmatched bases: 2. The CDR3 extends over 14 amino acids. Germline assignment: CDR1 SGHTA and CDR2 FQGTGA. CDR3 DNA: TGTGCCAGCAGCACTAGCGGGGGAAAAGAGACCCAGTACTTC. It yields the protein CASSTSGGKETQYF.

This chain uses TRBV19 with TRBJ2-4; 9 positions agree with TRBD1. Germline trimming cut 0 bases from V and 1 base from J; bases unmatched to any gene: 4. Germline CDR1 LNHDA, CDR2 SQIVND (reference sequence). CDR3 length: 17 residues. In DNA form, the CDR3 reads TGTGCCAGTAGTATAGAGGGACAGGGATGGGCCAAAAACATTCAGTACTTC. It is translated as CASSIEGQGWAKNIQYF. The variable domain in full, completed from reference TRBV19 and TRBJ2-4, reads DGGITQSPKYLFRKEGQNVTLSCEQNLNHDAMYWYRQDPGQGLRLIYYSQIVNDFQKGDIAEGYSVSREKKESFPLTVTSAQKNPTAFYLCASSIEGQGWAKNIQYFGAGTRLSVL.

The rearrangement links TRBV7-2 to TRBJ1-1, with D hard to call. CDR1 is SGHTA, CDR2 FQGNSA, per germline. Trimming cost V 2 bases and J 3 bases, with 4 bases left between them. The CDR3 has 12 amino acids. CDR3 region: CASSLQYTEAFF. CDR3 bases: TGTGCCAGCAGCTTACAGTACACTGAAGCTTTCTTT.

The chain carries TRBV29-1 and TRBJ2-1; 9 bases map to TRBD2. Germline CDR1 and CDR2: SQVTM and ANQGSEA. Germline trimming cut 2 bases from V and 5 bases from J; bases unmatched to any gene: 4. The CDR3 covers 14 residues. The CDR3, as DNA: TGCAGCGTTGAACCCCGACTAGCGGACAATGAGCAGTTCTTC. It yields the protein CSVEPRLADNEQFF.

The rearrangement uses TRBV10-3 and TRBJ2-7, with a weak D call TRBD1 (6 bases). CDR1 and CDR2 from the germline V gene are ENHRY and SYGVKD. This CDR3 comprises 13 residues. V lost 6 bases to trimming and J lost 6 bases, with 15 bases between them. Here the CDR3 DNA reads TGTGCCATCAGAGACGAGACAGGCGGCGAGCAGTACTTC. Protein sequence: CAIRDETGGEQYF.

CDR3 sequence: CASSLEPGQGQREGRTGELFF. For the CDR3, the DNA is TGTGCCAGCAGCTTAGAACCGGGACAGGGCCAGCGGGAGGGCCGGACCGGGGAGCTGTTTTTT. This chain connects TRBV7-6 to TRBJ2-2, with D possibly matching TRBD2 (10 bases). V lost 1 base and J 5 bases, leaving 29 bases between the germline ends. Germline CDR1 reads SGHVS; CDR2 reads FNYEAQ. CDR3 size: 21 residues.

The rearrangement joins TRBV7-9 to TRBJ1-3, with unresolved D. The germline V gene has CDR1 SEHNR and CDR2 FQNEAQ (reference sequence). V lost 5 bases, J lost 7 bases, and 9 bases lay in between. CDR3 length equals 12 residues. The CDR3 protein is CASSERTNTIYF. In nucleotides, the CDR3 is TGTGCCAGCAGCGAACGAACTAACACCATATATTTT.

The V gene is TRBV29-1, the J gene TRBJ2-5; 8 bases are a match to TRBD1. Trimming took 7 bases from V and 4 from J; bases not matched to a gene: 8. In germline, CDR1 is SQVTM, CDR2 ANQGSEA. The CDR3 totals 13 residues. CDR3 sequence reads: CSAHSQGGETQYF. In nucleotides, the CDR3 is TGCAGCGCCCATTCACAGGGGGGAGAGACCCAGTACTTC.

The chain links TRBV14 to TRBJ2-3; maybe TRBD2 (6 bases). Trimming took off 3 bases at V and 1 base at J, with 14 bases between the two ends. Germline CDR1 is SGHDN and CDR2 is FVKESK. The CDR3 runs 16 residues. CDR3 in DNA: TGTGCCAGCAGCCATCGTGTCCGGAGGGGCACAGATACGCAGTATTTT. It is translated as CASSHRVRRGTDTQYF. Full variable domain (rest looked up from reference TRBV14 and TRBJ2-3): EAGVTQFPSHSVIEKGQTVTLRCDPISGHDNLYWYRRVMGKEIKFLLHFVKESKQDESGMPNNRFLAERTGGTYSTLKVQPAELEDSGVYFCASSHRVRRGTDTQYFGPGTRLTVL.